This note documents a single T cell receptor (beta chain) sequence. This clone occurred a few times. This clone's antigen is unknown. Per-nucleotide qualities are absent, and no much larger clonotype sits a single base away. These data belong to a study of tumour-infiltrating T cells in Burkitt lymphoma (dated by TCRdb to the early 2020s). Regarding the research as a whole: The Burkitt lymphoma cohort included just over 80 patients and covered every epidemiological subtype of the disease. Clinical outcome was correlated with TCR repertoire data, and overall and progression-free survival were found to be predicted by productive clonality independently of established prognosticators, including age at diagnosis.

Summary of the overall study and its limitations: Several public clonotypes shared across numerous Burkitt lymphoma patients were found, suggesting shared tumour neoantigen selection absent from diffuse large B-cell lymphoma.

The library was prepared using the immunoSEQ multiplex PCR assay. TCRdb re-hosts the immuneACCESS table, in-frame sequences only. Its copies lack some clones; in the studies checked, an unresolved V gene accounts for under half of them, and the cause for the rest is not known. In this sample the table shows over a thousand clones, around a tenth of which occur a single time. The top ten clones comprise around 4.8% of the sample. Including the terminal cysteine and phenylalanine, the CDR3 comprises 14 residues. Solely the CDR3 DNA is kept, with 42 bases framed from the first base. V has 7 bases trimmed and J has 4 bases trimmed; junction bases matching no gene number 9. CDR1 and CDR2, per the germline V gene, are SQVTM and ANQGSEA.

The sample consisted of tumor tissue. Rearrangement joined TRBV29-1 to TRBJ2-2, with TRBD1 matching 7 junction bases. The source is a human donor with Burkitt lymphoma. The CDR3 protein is CSATVQGSTGELFF. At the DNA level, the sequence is TGCAGCGCCACGGTACAGGGGAGCACCGGGGAGCTGTTTTTT.